This is a list of T cell receptor beta chains from one sample in a study of technical replicates of blood from a handful of donors. Assay used: immunoSEQ multiplex PCR; TCRdb lists only in-frame clones, some missing. Of some 48,000 clones listed, roughly 92% were seen once; the top ten hold under 5%. Sequencing was done on a sample of PBMCs. The source of these receptors is a human donor in good health. Some clones in this sample may be carry-over from other donors' samples. Each CDR3 is given with its conserved first and last residue. The D gene is left open where the match is weak.

CASSQHMNRDPPREQYF | TGCGCCAGCAGCCAACATATGAACAGGGATCCTCCCCGCGAGCAGTACTTC | TRBJ2-7 | TRBV4-1 | -
CASTGRGEDGGSYEQYF | TGCGCCAGCACCGGCAGGGGAGAGGATGGCGGGTCCTACGAGCAGTACTTC | TRBJ2-7 | TRBV10-1 | -
CASSPRTGLISYEQYF | TGTGCCAGCAGCCCGAGGACAGGCCTAATATCCTACGAGCAGTACTTC | TRBJ2-7 | TRBV7-7 | TRBD1
CASSATAYEQYF | TGTGCCAGCAGCGCGACAGCCTACGAGCAGTACTTC | TRBJ2-7 | TRBV7-8 | -
CAISLGGQETQYF | TGTGCCATCAGTCTGGGAGGGCAAGAGACCCAGTACTTC | TRBJ2-5 | TRBV10-3 | TRBD2
CASSLSGRGSNTEAFF | TGCGCCAGCAGCTTGTCTGGCAGGGGTTCGAACACTGAAGCTTTCTTT | TRBJ1-1 | TRBV5-1 | -
CASRARASYNSPLHF | TGTGCCAGCAGGGCCCGAGCGTCCTATAATTCACCCCTCCACTTT | TRBJ1-6 | TRBV6-5 | -
CASSQGRGGELFF | TGTGCCAGCAGCCAAGGGCGAGGCGGGGAGCTGTTTTTT | TRBJ2-2 | TRBV4-2 | -
CASSPYRTSGSPGELFF | TGTGCCAGCAGTCCCTACCGGACTAGCGGGAGTCCCGGGGAGCTGTTTTTT | TRBJ2-2 | TRBV27 | TRBD2
CASSPERTVPQHF | TGTGCCAGCAGCCCCGAGCGGACAGTCCCTCAGCATTTT | TRBJ1-5 | TRBV7-8 | -
CASSPSTNSYNEQFF | TGTGCCAGCAGCCCAAGCACTAACTCCTACAATGAGCAGTTCTTC | TRBJ2-1 | TRBV13 | -
CASSFRQGETQYF | TGTGCCAGCAGTTTTCGACAGGGGGAGACCCAGTACTTC | TRBJ2-5 | TRBV5-5 | TRBD1
CASSALQGEKLFF | TGTGCCAGCAGTGCCCTTCAGGGGGAAAAACTGTTTTTT | TRBJ1-4 | TRBV6-1 | -
CASSGERAYGYTF | TGTGCCAGCAGCGGAGAGAGGGCCTATGGCTACACCTTC | TRBJ1-2 | TRBV9 | -
CASAAGREETQYF | TGCGCCAGCGCCGCGGGGAGGGAAGAGACCCAGTACTTC | TRBJ2-5 | TRBV5-1 | TRBD2
CASSLDTLAIKTGELFF | TGTGCCAGCAGCTTAGATACACTAGCGATTAAAACCGGGGAGCTGTTTTTT | TRBJ2-2 | TRBV7-6 | TRBD2
CSASPNTEAFF | TGCAGTGCTAGCCCTAACACTGAAGCTTTCTTT | TRBJ1-1 | TRBV20-1 | -
CASSQALGGDQPQHF | TGCGCCAGCAGCCAAGCCCTAGGGGGAGATCAGCCCCAGCATTTT | TRBJ1-5 | TRBV4-3 | -
CASSQEVAGRALFF | TGTGCCAGCAGCCAAGAGGTAGCGGGCCGAGCGCTGTTCTTC | TRBJ2-1 | TRBV4-2 | TRBD2
CASSLTSDRNNEQFF | TGCGCCAGCAGCTTGACCTCGGACAGAAACAATGAGCAGTTCTTC | TRBJ2-1 | TRBV5-1 | -
CASSLGQGLGEQYF | TGTGCCAGCAGCTTGGGACAGGGCTTGGGTGAGCAGTACTTC | TRBJ2-7 | TRBV7-9 | TRBD1
CASSVDGRGSGTGELFF | TGTGCCAGCAGCGTAGACGGGCGGGGGTCGGGCACCGGGGAGCTGTTTTTT | TRBJ2-2 | TRBV9 | TRBD2
CASSLTRTSGDNTDTQYF | TGCGCCAGCAGCTTGACCAGGACTAGCGGAGACAACACAGATACGCAGTATTTT | TRBJ2-3 | TRBV5-1 | TRBD2
CASSVVYGAVETQYF | TGTGCCAGCAGCGTAGTTTACGGTGCCGTCGAGACCCAGTACTTC | TRBJ2-5 | TRBV9 | -
CATDRVQETQYF | TGTGCCACCGACAGGGTCCAAGAGACCCAGTACTTC | TRBJ2-5 | TRBV2 | TRBD1
CASSWGLGEQYF | TGTGCCAGCAGCTGGGGGCTCGGCGAGCAGTACTTC | TRBJ2-7 | TRBV7-2 | -
CASSQGAGETQYF | TGCGCCAGCAGCCAGGGGGCGGGAGAGACCCAGTACTTC | TRBJ2-5 | TRBV4-3 | -
CASSGQLETQYF | TGTGCCAGCAGTGGGCAATTGGAGACCCAGTACTTC | TRBJ2-5 | TRBV2 | -
CASSLPSGRSYEQYF | TGTGCCAGCAGCTTACCTAGCGGGAGGTCCTACGAGCAGTACTTC | TRBJ2-7 | TRBV11-2 | TRBD2
CASSLGLAGAYEQYF | TGTGCCAGCAGCCTGGGACTAGCGGGCGCCTACGAGCAGTACTTC | TRBJ2-7 | TRBV7-2 | TRBD2